This T cell receptor (beta chain) was captured in a study of tumor-infiltrating lymphocytes in primary liver carcinoma. At the level of the study: Each of the growths was stage T1-T3 N0M0, extending about 4.2 to 11 cm across. Sample yields, roughly 3.65 to 7.5 million productive TCRbeta reads, were similar across the tissue types. Study-level findings and limits: Tumor region pairs showed greater overlap than either tumor-adjacent or tumor-blood pairs did. Researchers did not compare CD4+ and CD8+ repertoires, as samples were bulk unsorted.

The CDR3 sequence is 17 residues long. Germline CDR1 and CDR2: MNHNY and SVGAGI (reference sequence). Trimming cost V 2 bases and J 7 bases; bases outside gene matches: 11. cDNA specific to TCR beta was made from around 450 ng of total RNA, with a constant-region primer employed for priming. Three nested multiplex PCR rounds of slightly modified ARM-PCR generated TCR beta libraries. In the first two PCR rounds, TRBV1-TRBV30 forward primers were paired with a C-beta reverse primer, and each round lasted roughly 9 cycles. One entry per CDR3 protein results from TCRdb running MiXCR on the multiplex PCR reads. Here the sample spans some 190,000 distinct CDR3 sequences, 50% to 75% being singletons. Unsorted whole blood supplied the blood RNA, and germline DNA was isolated too. Comments on this clonotype: Its cognate antigen is unknown.

The specimen sequenced was peripheral blood. This chain joins TRBV6-6 and TRBJ1-6; TRBD1 agrees at 7 bases. The TCR was taken from a man in his forties or fifties with primary liver carcinoma and hepatitis B virus infection. DNA for the CDR3: TGTGCCAGCAGTTACGGGGACAGCTTAGTACCCAATTCACCCCTCCACTTT. Translating gives CASSYGDSLVPNSPLHF.